The next 5 T cell receptor beta chains were all read from a single sample in a study of shared clonotypes between healthy human individuals. TCRdb's table, derived via immunoSEQ multiplex PCR, lists solely in-frame clones and lacks some. The sample lists over a million clones, about four fifths occurring once. Sequencing was carried out using memory CD4+ T cells from PBMCs. Regarding subset: CD45RA-negative fraction. These receptor sequences come from a man younger than 35 in good health. Some clones in this sample may be carry-over from other donors' samples.

This rearrangement joins TRBV7-9 to TRBJ2-3, with D hard to call. Germline V gene data show CDR1 as SEHNR and CDR2 as FQNEAQ (reference sequence). CDR3 size: 12 residues. The V and J ends lost 1 base and 8 bases respectively, with 7 bases between them. The CDR3 protein is CASSLGGSTQYF. DNA for the CDR3: TGTGCCAGCAGCTTAGGGGGAAGTACGCAGTATTTT.

This clone was counted once. This CDR3 is missing its conserved last phenylalanine or tryptophan, likely due to a read error. It is unclear where the CDR3 begins or ends on the DNA, so no DNA is shown, and the CDR3 is as TCRdb lists it. The genes are TRBV21-1 and TRBJ1-5. TRBV21-1 is given as a pseudogene. The CDR3 is made up of 15 amino acids, end residues included. The CDR3 spells CASSKLPRGSNPRHN.

The chain recombines TRBV5-1 with TRBJ2-5; D is perhaps TRBD1 or TRBD2 (6 bases each). The length of the CDR3 is 16 residues. Germline assignment: CDR1 SGHRS and CDR2 YFSETQ. V was clipped by 3 bases and J by 1 base, with 16 bases between them. DNA for the CDR3: TGCGCCAGCAGCTGGGGGGCCCGGGCTATCCAAGAGACCCAGTACTTC. Its protein is CASSWGARAIQETQYF.

The CDR3 bases are TGTGCCAGCAGCTTAACGACACGTGGGGCGGAGAGGGACAATGAGCAGTTCTTC. Its translation is CASSLTTRGAERDNEQFF. The J gene is TRBJ2-1, the V gene TRBV7-3, with D possibly called TRBD1 or TRBD2 (5 bases each). This CDR3 contains 18 residues. V was shortened by 0 bases and J by 5 bases, with 20 bases between the two germline ends. CDR1 and CDR2 from the germline V gene are SGHTA and FQGTGA.

This clone was counted a single time. This chain joins TRBV10-3 and TRBJ1-1; 7 bases are shared with TRBD1. The CDR3 covers 11 residues. J lost 11 bases, V lost 7 bases, and 7 bases had no gene match. CDR1 ENHRY and CDR2 SYGVKD come from the germline V gene. The CDR3 DNA sequence: TGTGCCATCACCCAAGGGACAGCGGCTTTCTTT. This sequence encodes CAITQGTAAFF.